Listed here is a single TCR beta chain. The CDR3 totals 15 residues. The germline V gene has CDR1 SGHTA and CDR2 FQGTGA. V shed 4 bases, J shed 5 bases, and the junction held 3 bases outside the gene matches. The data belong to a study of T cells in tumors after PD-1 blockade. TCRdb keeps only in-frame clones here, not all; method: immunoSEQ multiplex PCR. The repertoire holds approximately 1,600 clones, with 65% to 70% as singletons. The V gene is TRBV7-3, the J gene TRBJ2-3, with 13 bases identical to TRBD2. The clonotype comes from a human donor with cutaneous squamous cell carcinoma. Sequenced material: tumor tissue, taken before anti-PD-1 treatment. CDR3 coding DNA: TGTGCCAGCAGCTCGGGACTAGCGGGGTTAGATACGCAGTATTTT. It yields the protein CASSSGLAGLDTQYF.